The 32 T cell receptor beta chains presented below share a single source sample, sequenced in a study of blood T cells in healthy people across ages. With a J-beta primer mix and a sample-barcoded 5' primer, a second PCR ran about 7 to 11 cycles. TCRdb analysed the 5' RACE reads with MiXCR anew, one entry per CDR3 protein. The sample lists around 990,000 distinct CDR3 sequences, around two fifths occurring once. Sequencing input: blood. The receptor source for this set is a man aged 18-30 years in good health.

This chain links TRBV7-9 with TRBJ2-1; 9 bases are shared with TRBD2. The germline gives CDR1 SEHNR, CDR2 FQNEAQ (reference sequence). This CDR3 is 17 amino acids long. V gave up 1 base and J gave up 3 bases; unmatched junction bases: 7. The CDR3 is CASSLVSGGPIYNEQFF. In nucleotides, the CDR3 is TGTGCCAGCAGCTTAGTTAGCGGGGGCCCTATCTACAATGAGCAGTTCTTC. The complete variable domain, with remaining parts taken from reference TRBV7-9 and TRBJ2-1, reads DTGVSQNPRHKITKRGQNVTFRCDPISEHNRLYWYRQTLGQGPEFLTYFQNEAQLEKSRLLSDRFSAERPKGSFSTLEIQRTEQGDSAMYLCASSLVSGGPIYNEQFFGPGTRLTVL.

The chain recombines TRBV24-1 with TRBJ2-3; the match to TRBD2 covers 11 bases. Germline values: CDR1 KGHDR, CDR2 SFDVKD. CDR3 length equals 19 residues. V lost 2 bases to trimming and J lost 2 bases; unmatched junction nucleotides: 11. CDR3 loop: CATSDSQKTSGANTDTQYF. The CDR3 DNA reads TGTGCCACCAGTGATTCCCAGAAGACTAGCGGGGCGAACACAGATACGCAGTATTTT.

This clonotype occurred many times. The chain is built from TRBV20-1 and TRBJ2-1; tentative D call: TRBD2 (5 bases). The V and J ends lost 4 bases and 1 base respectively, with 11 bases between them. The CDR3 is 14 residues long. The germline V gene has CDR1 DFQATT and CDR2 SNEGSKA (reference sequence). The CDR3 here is CSAKGETSYNEQFF. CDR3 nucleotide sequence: TGCAGTGCTAAGGGAGAAACGTCCTACAATGAGCAGTTCTTC.

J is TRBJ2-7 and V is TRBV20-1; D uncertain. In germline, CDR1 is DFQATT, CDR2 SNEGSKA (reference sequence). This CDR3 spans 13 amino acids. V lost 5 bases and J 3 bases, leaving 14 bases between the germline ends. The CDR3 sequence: CSAARSSDYEQYF. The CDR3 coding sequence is TGCAGTGCTGCCAGGAGCTCTGACTACGAGCAGTACTTC.

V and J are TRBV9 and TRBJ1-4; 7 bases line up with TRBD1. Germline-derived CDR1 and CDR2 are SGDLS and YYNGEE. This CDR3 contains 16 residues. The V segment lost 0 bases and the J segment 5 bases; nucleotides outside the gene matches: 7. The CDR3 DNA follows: TGTGCCAGCAGCGTAGGTGGTGGCAGGGGGAATGAAAAACTGTTTTTT. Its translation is CASSVGGGRGNEKLFF.

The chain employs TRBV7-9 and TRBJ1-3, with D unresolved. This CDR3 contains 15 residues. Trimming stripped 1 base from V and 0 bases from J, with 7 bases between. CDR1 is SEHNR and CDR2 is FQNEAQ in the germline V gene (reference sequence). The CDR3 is CASSLVRFSGNTIYF. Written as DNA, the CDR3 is TGTGCCAGCAGCTTAGTAAGGTTCTCTGGAAACACCATATATTTT.

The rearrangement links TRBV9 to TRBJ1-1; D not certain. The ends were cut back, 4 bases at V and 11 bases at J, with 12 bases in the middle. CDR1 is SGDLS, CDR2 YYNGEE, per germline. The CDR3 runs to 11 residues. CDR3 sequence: CASSKGGGAFF. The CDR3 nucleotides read TGTGCCAGCAGCAAGGGAGGTGGGGCTTTCTTT.

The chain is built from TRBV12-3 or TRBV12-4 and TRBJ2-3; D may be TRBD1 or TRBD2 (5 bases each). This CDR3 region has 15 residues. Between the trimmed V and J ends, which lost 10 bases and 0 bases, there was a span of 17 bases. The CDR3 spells CANARGALSTDTQYF. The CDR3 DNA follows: TGTGCCAACGCCAGAGGGGCCCTAAGCACAGATACGCAGTATTTT.

The CDR3 protein is CASSVGRQFEAFF. As DNA, the CDR3 is TGTGCCAGCAGTGTAGGTAGGCAGTTTGAAGCTTTCTTT. This chain links TRBV12-3 or TRBV12-4 with TRBJ1-1; no definite D call. With 5 bases removed from V and 7 bases from J, the gap between germline ends came to 14 bases. The CDR3 is made up of 13 amino acids.

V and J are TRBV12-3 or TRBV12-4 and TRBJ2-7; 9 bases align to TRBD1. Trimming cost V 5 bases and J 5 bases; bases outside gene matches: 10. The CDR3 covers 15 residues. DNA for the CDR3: TGTGCCAGCAGTCTCACCGGGACAGGGTCCCACGAGCAGTACTTC. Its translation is CASSLTGTGSHEQYF.

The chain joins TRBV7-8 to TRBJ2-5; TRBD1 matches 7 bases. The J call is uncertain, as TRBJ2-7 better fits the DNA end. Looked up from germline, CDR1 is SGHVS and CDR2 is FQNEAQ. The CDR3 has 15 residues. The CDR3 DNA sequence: TGTGCCAGCAGCCTAAGGGACAGAGAAAGCTACGAGCAGTACTTC. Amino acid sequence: CASSLRDRESYEQYF.

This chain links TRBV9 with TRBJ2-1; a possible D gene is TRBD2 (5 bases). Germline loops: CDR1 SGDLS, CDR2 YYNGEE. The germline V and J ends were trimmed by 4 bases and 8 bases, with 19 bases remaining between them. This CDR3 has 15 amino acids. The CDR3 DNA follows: TGTGCCAGCAGCTCGAGGGCCGTAGCGATGGATGAGCAGTTCTTC. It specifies CASSSRAVAMDEQFF.

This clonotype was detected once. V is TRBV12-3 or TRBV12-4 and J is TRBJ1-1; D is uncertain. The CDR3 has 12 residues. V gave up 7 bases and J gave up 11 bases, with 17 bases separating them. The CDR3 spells CASTTGKGRAFF. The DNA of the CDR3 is TGTGCCAGCACGACGGGGAAAGGGAGGGCTTTCTTT.

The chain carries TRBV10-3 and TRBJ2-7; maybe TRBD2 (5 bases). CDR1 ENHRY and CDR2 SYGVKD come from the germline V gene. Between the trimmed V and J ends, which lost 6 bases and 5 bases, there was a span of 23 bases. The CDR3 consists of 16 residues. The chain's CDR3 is CAIRKQGRTTPDEQYF. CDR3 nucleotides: TGTGCCATCAGGAAGCAAGGGAGAACCACTCCTGACGAGCAGTACTTC.

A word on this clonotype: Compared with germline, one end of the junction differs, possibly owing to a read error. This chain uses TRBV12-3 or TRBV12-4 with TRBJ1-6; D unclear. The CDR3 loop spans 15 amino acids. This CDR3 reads CASSFSEDYNSPFHF. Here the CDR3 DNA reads TGTGCCAGCAGTTTTAGCGAGGATTATAATTCACCCTTCCACTTT.

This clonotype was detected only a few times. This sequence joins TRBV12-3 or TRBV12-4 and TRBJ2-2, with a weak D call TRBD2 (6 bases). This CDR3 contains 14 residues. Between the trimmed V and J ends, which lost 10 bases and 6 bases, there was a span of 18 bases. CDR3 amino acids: CAILARGWPGELFF. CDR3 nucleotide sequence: TGTGCCATCCTAGCGAGAGGTTGGCCCGGGGAGCTGTTTTTT.

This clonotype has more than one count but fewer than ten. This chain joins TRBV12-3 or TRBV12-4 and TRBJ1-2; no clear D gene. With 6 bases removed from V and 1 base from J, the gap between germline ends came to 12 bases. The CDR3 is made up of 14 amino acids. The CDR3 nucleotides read TGTGCCAGCAGGCCTACACCCATTAACTATGGCTACACCTTC. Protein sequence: CASRPTPINYGYTF.

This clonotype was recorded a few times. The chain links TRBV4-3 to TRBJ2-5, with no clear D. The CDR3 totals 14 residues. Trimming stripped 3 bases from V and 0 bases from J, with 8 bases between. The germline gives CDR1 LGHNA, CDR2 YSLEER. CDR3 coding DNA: TGCGCCAGCAGCCATCGGACGTACCAAGAGACCCAGTACTTC. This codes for CASSHRTYQETQYF.

This CDR3 is CASSVGAARGTDTQYF. CDR3 nucleotide sequence: TGTGCCAGCAGCGTAGGTGCAGCGAGGGGCACAGATACGCAGTATTTT. The chain uses TRBV9 and TRBJ2-3; D perhaps matches TRBD2 (5 bases). CDR1 SGDLS and CDR2 YYNGEE come from the germline V gene. Trimming left V 0 bases short and J 1 base short, with 12 bases between. The CDR3 is made up of 16 amino acids.

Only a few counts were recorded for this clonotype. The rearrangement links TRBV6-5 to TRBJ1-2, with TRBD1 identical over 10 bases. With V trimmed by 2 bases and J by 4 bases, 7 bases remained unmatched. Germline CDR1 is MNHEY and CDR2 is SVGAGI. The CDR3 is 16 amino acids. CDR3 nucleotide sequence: TGTGCCAGCAGTTACCGAAGGGACAGGGGTGTCTATGGCTACACCTTC. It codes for CASSYRRDRGVYGYTF.

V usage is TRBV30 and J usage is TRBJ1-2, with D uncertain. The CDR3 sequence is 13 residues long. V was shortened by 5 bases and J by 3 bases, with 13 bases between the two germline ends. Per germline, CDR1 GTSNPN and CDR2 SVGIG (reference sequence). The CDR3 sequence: CAWQSTGHYGYTF. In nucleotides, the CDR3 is TGTGCCTGGCAATCAACCGGCCACTATGGCTACACCTTC. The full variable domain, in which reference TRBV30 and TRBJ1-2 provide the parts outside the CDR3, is SQTIHQWPATLVQPVGSPLSLECTVEGTSNPNLYWYRQAAGRGLQLLFYSVGIGQISSEVPQNLSASRPQDRQFILSSKKLLLSDSGFYLCAWQSTGHYGYTFGSGTRLTVV.

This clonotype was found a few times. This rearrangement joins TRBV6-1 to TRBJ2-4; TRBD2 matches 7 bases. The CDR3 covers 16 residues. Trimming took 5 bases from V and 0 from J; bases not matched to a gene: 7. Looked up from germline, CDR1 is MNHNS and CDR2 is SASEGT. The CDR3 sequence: CASSQGTTLAKNIQYF. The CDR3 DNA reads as TGTGCCAGCAGTCAAGGGACTACCCTAGCCAAAAACATTCAGTACTTC.

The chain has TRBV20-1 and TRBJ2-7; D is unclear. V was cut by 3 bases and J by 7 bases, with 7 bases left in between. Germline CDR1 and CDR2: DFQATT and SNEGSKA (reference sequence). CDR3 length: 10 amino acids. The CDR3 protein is CSASNNEQYF. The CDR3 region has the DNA TGCAGTGCTAGCAACAATGAGCAGTACTTC.

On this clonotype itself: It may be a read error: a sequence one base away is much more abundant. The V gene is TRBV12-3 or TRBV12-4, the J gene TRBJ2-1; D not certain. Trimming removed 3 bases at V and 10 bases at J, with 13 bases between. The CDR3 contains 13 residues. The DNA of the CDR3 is TGTGCCAGCAGTTTTGGGGAAAACTACGAGCAGTTCTTC. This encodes CASSFGENYEQFF.

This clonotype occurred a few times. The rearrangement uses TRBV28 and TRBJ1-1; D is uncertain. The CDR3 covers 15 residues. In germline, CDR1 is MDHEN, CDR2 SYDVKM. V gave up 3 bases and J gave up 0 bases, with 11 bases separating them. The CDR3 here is CASSFLGLMNTEAFF. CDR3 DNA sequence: TGTGCCAGCAGTTTTCTTGGGCTGATGAACACTGAAGCTTTCTTT.

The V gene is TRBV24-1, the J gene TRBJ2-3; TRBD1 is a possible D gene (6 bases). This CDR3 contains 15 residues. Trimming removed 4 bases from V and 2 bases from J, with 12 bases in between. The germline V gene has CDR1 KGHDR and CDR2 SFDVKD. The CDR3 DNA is TGTGCCACCAGTGAGACCGGGACAACCACAGATACGCAGTATTTT. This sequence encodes CATSETGTTTDTQYF.

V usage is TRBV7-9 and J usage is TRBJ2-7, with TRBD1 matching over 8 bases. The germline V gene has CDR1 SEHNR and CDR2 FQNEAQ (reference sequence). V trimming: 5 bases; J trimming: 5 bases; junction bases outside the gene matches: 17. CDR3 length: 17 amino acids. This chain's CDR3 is CASSAKFRSGQAHEQYF. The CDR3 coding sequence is TGTGCCAGCAGCGCAAAATTTCGATCGGGACAGGCCCACGAGCAGTACTTC. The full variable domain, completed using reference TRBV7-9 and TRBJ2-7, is DTGVSQNPRHKITKRGQNVTFRCDPISEHNRLYWYRQTLGQGPEFLTYFQNEAQLEKSRLLSDRFSAERPKGSFSTLEIQRTEQGDSAMYLCASSAKFRSGQAHEQYFGPGTRLTVT.

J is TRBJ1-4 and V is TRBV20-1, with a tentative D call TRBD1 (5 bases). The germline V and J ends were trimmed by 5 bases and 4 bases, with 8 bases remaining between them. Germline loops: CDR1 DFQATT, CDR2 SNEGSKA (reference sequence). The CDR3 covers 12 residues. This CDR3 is CSAAGGNEKLFF. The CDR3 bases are TGCAGTGCTGCGGGGGGTAATGAAAAACTGTTTTTT.

The CDR3 bases are TGTGCCATCAGTGAGTCGGAGGGTGACCTCTCCTATAATTCACCCCTCCACTTT. Translated: CAISESEGDLSYNSPLHF. The V gene is TRBV10-3, the J gene TRBJ1-6; D gene ambiguous. V was clipped by 0 bases and J by 0 bases, with 12 bases between them. Germline V gives CDR1 ENHRY, CDR2 SYGVKD. This CDR3 spans 18 amino acids.

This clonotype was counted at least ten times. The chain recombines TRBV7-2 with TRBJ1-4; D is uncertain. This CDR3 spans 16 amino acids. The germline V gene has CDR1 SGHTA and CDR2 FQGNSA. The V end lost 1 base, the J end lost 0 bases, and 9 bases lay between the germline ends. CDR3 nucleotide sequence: TGTGCCAGCAGCTTAGAAAGCGGAGCAACTAATGAAAAACTGTTTTTT. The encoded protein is CASSLESGATNEKLFF.

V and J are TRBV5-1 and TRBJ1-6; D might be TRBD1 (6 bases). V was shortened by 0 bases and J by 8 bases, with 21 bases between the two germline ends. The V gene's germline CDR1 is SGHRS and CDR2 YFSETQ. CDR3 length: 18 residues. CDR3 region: CASSLDGTARGKDSPLHF. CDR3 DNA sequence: TGCGCCAGCAGCTTGGATGGGACGGCCAGGGGTAAGGATTCACCCCTCCACTTT.

This chain's CDR3 is CASSQGPHTKNIQYF. The CDR3 DNA is TGCGCCAGCAGCCAAGGCCCCCACACCAAAAACATTCAGTACTTC. The chain recombines TRBV4-3 with TRBJ2-4; D gene uncertain. Germline CDR1 reads LGHNA; CDR2 reads YSLEER. V was trimmed by 1 base and J by 2 bases, leaving 9 bases between them. The CDR3 loop spans 15 amino acids.